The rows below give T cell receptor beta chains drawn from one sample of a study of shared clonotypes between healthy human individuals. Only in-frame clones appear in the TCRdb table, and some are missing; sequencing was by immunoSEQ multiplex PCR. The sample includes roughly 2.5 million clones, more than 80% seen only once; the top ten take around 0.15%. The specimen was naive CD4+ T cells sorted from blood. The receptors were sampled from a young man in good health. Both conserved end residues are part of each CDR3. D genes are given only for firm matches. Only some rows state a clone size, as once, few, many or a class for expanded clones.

CDR3 DNA: TGTGCCAGCAATACCCAGGGGGCAGCTAATGAAAAACTGTTTTTT; CDR3 protein: CASNTQGAANEKLFF; J gene: TRBJ1-4; clone size: .; D gene: TRBD1; V gene: TRBV5-5
CDR3 DNA: TGCGCCAGCAGCCAAGTGGCAGTTCAAAATTCACCCCTCCACTTT; CDR3 protein: CASSQVAVQNSPLHF; J gene: TRBJ1-6; clone size: .; D gene: .; V gene: TRBV4-1
CDR3 DNA: TGTGCTAGCAGCTTATTAGCGGGGGGGGAGACCCAGTACTTC; CDR3 protein: CASSLLAGGETQYF; J gene: TRBJ2-5; clone size: .; D gene: TRBD2; V gene: TRBV7-7
CDR3 DNA: TGTGCCAGTAGGTCGGACAGAACGCCCAACTCACCCCTCCACTTT; CDR3 protein: CASRSDRTPNSPLHF; J gene: TRBJ1-6; clone size: .; D gene: .; V gene: TRBV19
CDR3 DNA: TGTGCCAGCAGCCCCCCCACGGGGGCAGGTGAGCAGTTCTTC; CDR3 protein: CASSPPTGAGEQFF; J gene: TRBJ2-1; clone size: .; D gene: .; V gene: TRBV7-2
CDR3 DNA: TGTGCCAGCAGCGACCGGGACAGCTCATTCTATGGCTACACCTTC; CDR3 protein: CASSDRDSSFYGYTF; J gene: TRBJ1-2; clone size: few; D gene: TRBD1; V gene: TRBV7-8
CDR3 DNA: TGTGCCAGCAGTTTAGGAGGAACTTCCTACGAGCAGTACTTC; CDR3 protein: CASSLGGTSYEQYF; J gene: TRBJ2-7; clone size: once; D gene: .; V gene: TRBV28
CDR3 DNA: TGTGCCAGTAGCCCCGACAGATTGTATAACTATGGCTACACCTTC; CDR3 protein: CASSPDRLYNYGYTF; J gene: TRBJ1-2; clone size: .; D gene: .; V gene: TRBV19
CDR3 DNA: TGTGCCAGCTCACCTCTCCGGACCTTCCTAGGGGCATCTGGAAACACCATATATTTT; CDR3 protein: CASSPLRTFLGASGNTIYF; J gene: TRBJ1-3; clone size: .; D gene: .; V gene: TRBV18
CDR3 DNA: TGTGCCATCAGGGGGACAGGGAATCCCGGAAACACCATATATTTT; CDR3 protein: CAIRGTGNPGNTIYF; J gene: TRBJ1-3; clone size: .; D gene: TRBD1; V gene: TRBV10-3
CDR3 DNA: TGTGCCAGCAGCCCATTCGGCGGTTCGGTCGGGGAGCTGTTTTTT; CDR3 protein: CASSPFGGSVGELFF; J gene: TRBJ2-2; clone size: once; D gene: .; V gene: TRBV11-2
CDR3 DNA: TGTGCCAGCACCAGAAGGGACCTAGGAGGCTACACCTTC; CDR3 protein: CASTRRDLGGYTF; J gene: TRBJ1-2; clone size: .; D gene: .; V gene: TRBV7-9
CDR3 DNA: TGTGCCAGCAGTTTAAAATCGTGGAGCTCCTATAATTCACCCCTCCACTTT; CDR3 protein: CASSLKSWSSYNSPLHF; J gene: TRBJ1-6; clone size: once; D gene: .; V gene: TRBV28
CDR3 DNA: TGTGCCAGCAGCTTGGGGGGGATAACGAACACCGGGGAGCTGTTTTTT; CDR3 protein: CASSLGGITNTGELFF; J gene: TRBJ2-2; clone size: .; D gene: .; V gene: TRBV5-4
CDR3 DNA: TGTGCCAGCAGCTTGGCGGGGGTCCTAGGTCCAGATACGCAGTATTTT; CDR3 protein: CASSLAGVLGPDTQYF; J gene: TRBJ2-3; clone size: .; D gene: .; V gene: TRBV5-6
CDR3 DNA: TGTGCCAGCAGTTCGACAACGACCTCTGGAAACACCATATATTTT; CDR3 protein: CASSSTTTSGNTIYF; J gene: TRBJ1-3; clone size: .; D gene: .; V gene: TRBV6-6
CDR3 DNA: TGTGCCAGCAGTTATGAATTTGGAACGACTTACGAGCAGTACTTC; CDR3 protein: CASSYEFGTTYEQYF; J gene: TRBJ2-7; clone size: .; D gene: .; V gene: TRBV6-5
CDR3 DNA: TGTGCCAGCAGTGAAAGGGAGGGCAGGAGTGGCTACACCTTC; CDR3 protein: CASSEREGRSGYTF; J gene: TRBJ1-2; clone size: once; D gene: .; V gene: TRBV6-1
CDR3 DNA: TGTGCCAGCAGCCAGGATCGACAGGGCGGCTATGGCTACACCTTC; CDR3 protein: CASSQDRQGGYGYTF; J gene: TRBJ1-2; clone size: once; D gene: TRBD1; V gene: TRBV4-2
CDR3 DNA: TGTGCCAGCAGCTTAGGGGTCAGCAGGGAGCAGTTCTTC; CDR3 protein: CASSLGVSREQFF; J gene: TRBJ2-1; clone size: .; D gene: .; V gene: TRBV7-2
CDR3 DNA: TGTGCCAGCAAGGGGGATGAGACCCAGTACTTC; CDR3 protein: CASKGDETQYF; J gene: TRBJ2-5; clone size: .; D gene: .; V gene: TRBV25-1
CDR3 DNA: TGTGCCAGCAGCCTTTGGGGAGGGCCCTACGAGCAGTACTTC; CDR3 protein: CASSLWGGPYEQYF; J gene: TRBJ2-7; clone size: .; D gene: TRBD2; V gene: TRBV6-5
CDR3 DNA: TGTGCCAGTAGTAACTCAGGGGTTGGTAATGAAAAACTGTTTTTT; CDR3 protein: CASSNSGVGNEKLFF; J gene: TRBJ1-4; clone size: few; D gene: .; V gene: TRBV19
CDR3 DNA: TGTGCCAGCAGCGTTGACTTACGAGGTTACGAGCAGTACTTC; CDR3 protein: CASSVDLRGYEQYF; J gene: TRBJ2-7; clone size: .; D gene: .; V gene: TRBV5-4
CDR3 DNA: TGTGCCAGCATTGGACTAGCGGGGGGGTGGGAGACCCAGTACTTC; CDR3 protein: CASIGLAGGWETQYF; J gene: TRBJ2-5; clone size: .; D gene: TRBD2; V gene: TRBV6-1
CDR3 DNA: TGCGCCAGCAGCGCGGGACTAGCCACAGATACGCAGTATTTT; CDR3 protein: CASSAGLATDTQYF; J gene: TRBJ2-3; clone size: once; D gene: TRBD2; V gene: TRBV5-1
CDR3 DNA: TGTGCCAGCAGCTTAGAAGGGACAGGAAGAAATTCACCCCTCCACTTT; CDR3 protein: CASSLEGTGRNSPLHF; J gene: TRBJ1-6; clone size: .; D gene: TRBD1; V gene: TRBV7-2
CDR3 DNA: TGTGCCAGCAGTTCGGGGGGCTATGGCTACACCTTC; CDR3 protein: CASSSGGYGYTF; J gene: TRBJ1-2; clone size: .; D gene: .; V gene: TRBV6-5
CDR3 DNA: TGTGCCAGCAGCTTGGGGGTTAATAATGAAAAACTGTTTTTT; CDR3 protein: CASSLGVNNEKLFF; J gene: TRBJ1-4; clone size: .; D gene: .; V gene: TRBV7-9
CDR3 DNA: TGTGCCAGCAGCGAGGTGGGTCTAGCGGACAGGACAGATACGCAGTATTTT; CDR3 protein: CASSEVGLADRTDTQYF; J gene: TRBJ2-3; clone size: .; D gene: .; V gene: TRBV7-2
CDR3 DNA: TGTGCCAGCAGCGAAGACAGGGGGTGGAACACCATATATTTT; CDR3 protein: CASSEDRGWNTIYF; J gene: TRBJ1-3; clone size: once; D gene: TRBD1; V gene: TRBV11-2
CDR3 DNA: TGCGCCAGCAGTCCTACTAGCGGGGGACTCAGGAGTACGCAGTATTTT; CDR3 protein: CASSPTSGGLRSTQYF; J gene: TRBJ2-3; clone size: .; D gene: TRBD2; V gene: TRBV10-1
CDR3 DNA: TGTGCCAGCTCACCACCAGGGGGCGGCGAGCAGTACTTC; CDR3 protein: CASSPPGGGEQYF; J gene: TRBJ2-7; clone size: few; D gene: TRBD1; V gene: TRBV18
CDR3 DNA: TGTGCCAGCAGAGACCAGGGTAGGCAGTACTTC; CDR3 protein: CASRDQGRQYF; J gene: TRBJ2-7; clone size: .; D gene: .; V gene: TRBV25-1
CDR3 DNA: TGTGCCAGCAGTTACTCGGGTGAGGGCGAGCAGTACTTC; CDR3 protein: CASSYSGEGEQYF; J gene: TRBJ2-7; clone size: .; D gene: .; V gene: TRBV6-5
CDR3 DNA: TGTGCCAGCAGCGCAGAAGGACTAGGGGGACGGGAGACCCAGTACTTC; CDR3 protein: CASSAEGLGGRETQYF; J gene: TRBJ2-5; clone size: .; D gene: .; V gene: TRBV9
CDR3 DNA: TGTGCCAGCAGTGAATCCCAGGGACAGGGGGAGAACACTGAAGCTTTCTTT; CDR3 protein: CASSESQGQGENTEAFF; J gene: TRBJ1-1; clone size: .; D gene: TRBD1; V gene: TRBV25-1